This T cell receptor beta chain comes out of a study of cytomegalovirus exposure and HLA in healthy donors listed by TCRdb under 2017. The study in broad terms: A later analysis indicated that the 120 or so validation repertoires were generated on the platform also employed for the 666 repertoires of the first cohort. The study aimed to test whether signatures of past pathogen exposure could be identified by cataloging public T cell receptors. Along with the approximately 700-subject first cohort, a separate validation cohort of over a hundred different subjects was used. The study combined high-throughput TCR immunosequencing, statistical association of individual TCRs with disease status, and machine learning to predict cytomegalovirus infection status.

Concerning this clone itself: Its antigen is unknown. No base quality values were provided; no much bigger clone lies one nucleotide off.

Trimming takes 2 bases from V and 3 bases from J, and the germline ends sit 15 bases apart. Via the germline V gene, CDR1 is SGDLS and CDR2 YYNGEE. The CDR3 runs 15 residues from the cysteine to the phenylalanine. CDR3 DNA only is kept here, 45 bases in frame from base 1. The library was made by the immunoSEQ multiplex PCR assay. On the authors' methods: A statistical classification framework was built for diagnosing cytomegalovirus status from the catalog of TCR beta chain sequences. As stored in TCRdb, this immuneACCESS dataset retains in-frame rearrangements with V and J assigned. A fraction of the clones does not appear; measured against another copy, unresolved V genes explain less than half of the discrepancy, and the remainder lacks a known reason. That table gives V, J and clone size, and the DNA gave D and trimming. A total of around 150,000 clones appear in this sample, around 90% of them only once. The ten largest make up around 8% of the sample.

The donors were included in the validation cohort of roughly 130 subjects, a group kept apart from the 666-subject first cohort. What the authors observed across the whole study: A later analysis lacked HLA typing for the validation cohort, so it scored co-occurrence in that cohort across all 110 or so repertoires. The classifier was reported to diagnose cytomegalovirus status with high specificity and sensitivity in both the original cohort and the validation cohort. Subsequent analysis determined that TCRs grouped into clusters in the first cohort also showed a tendency toward co-occurrence across the roughly 120 validation repertoires, and roughly 94% of cluster scores exceeded 0. The authors suggested that the approach could potentially be generalized to other disease states and immunological phenotypes. Most TCR sequences were seen in very few donors, while some public TCRs were found in many individuals. Three of the identified cytomegalovirus-associated TCR beta chains were confirmed in vitro to be specific for cytomegalovirus antigens. The study listed 164 TCR beta chains as associated with cytomegalovirus.

The TCR was taken from a woman under 30 in good health and CMV-seropositive. The rearrangement combines TRBV9 with TRBJ2-7, with TRBD2 perhaps the D gene, on 6 matching bases. The sequenced sample consisted of PBMCs. The CDR3 protein: CASSVSGGAGYEQYF. The DNA sequence is as follows: TGTGCCAGCAGCGTCTCTGGGGGAGCGGGCTACGAGCAGTACTTC.